The 25 T cell receptor beta chains listed next were all sequenced from one sample in a study of blood T cell repertoires in COVID-19 (dated by TCRdb to the early 2020s). The protocol used for the library was the immunoSEQ multiplex PCR assay. TCRdb obtained this table from immuneACCESS and retained in-frame rearrangements with V and J assigned. These tables miss some clones; where compared with another copy, unresolved V genes account for less than half of the shortfall, and the remainder is unexplained. In this sample the table shows about 54,000 clones, 90% of which occur a single time. Around 8.2% of the sample comes from the top ten. The sample comprised peripheral blood. These receptors were obtained from a woman in her thirties or forties with active COVID-19.

V usage is TRBV4-2 and J usage is TRBJ2-3; 11 bases align to TRBD2. The V segment lost 0 bases and the J segment 1 base; nucleotides outside the gene matches: 12. This CDR3 is 20 amino acids long. Looked up from germline, CDR1 is LGHNA and CDR2 is YNFKEQ. The CDR3 reads CASSQDSRPSGGLRTDTQYF. CDR3 sequence (DNA): TGTGCCAGCAGCCAAGATTCTCGGCCTAGCGGGGGGTTACGCACAGATACGCAGTATTTT.

V is TRBV10-3 and J is TRBJ1-5; 7 bases agree with TRBD1. The ends lost 6 bases at V and 5 bases at J; junction bases unmatched: 4. The CDR3 is 13 amino acids. Germline values: CDR1 ENHRY, CDR2 SYGVKD. The chain's CDR3 is CAISDRDDQPQHF. Here the CDR3 DNA reads TGTGCCATCAGCGACAGGGACGATCAGCCCCAGCATTTT.

The chain is built from TRBV4-3 and TRBJ1-2, with 7 bases that match TRBD1. CDR1 is LGHNA, CDR2 YSLEER, per germline. This CDR3 is 15 amino acids long. The J segment lost 4 bases and the V segment lost 0 bases, leaving 5 bases of the junction unmatched. The CDR3 sequence is CASSQEMTGSYGYTF. CDR3 sequence (DNA): TGCGCCAGCAGCCAAGAGATGACAGGGTCCTATGGCTACACCTTC.

The chain combines TRBV2 with TRBJ1-1, with a possible D match to TRBD1 (5 bases). Germline assignment: CDR1 SNHLY and CDR2 FYNNEI. This CDR3 has 12 amino acids. Trimming pared 4 bases from V and 14 bases from J, leaving 17 bases between. The CDR3 DNA is TGTGCCAGCAGTGCATTGGAGCAGGGAGGCTTCTTT. It encodes CASSALEQGGFF.

V and J are TRBV5-4 and TRBJ1-1; D remains unclear. Germline V gene lookup returns CDR1 SGHNT and CDR2 YYREEE (reference sequence). V dropped 1 base and J dropped 4 bases, with 17 bases sitting between them. This CDR3 comprises 16 residues. The CDR3 DNA reads TGTGCCAGCAGCTTGTCCCCATTAGGCCGAGGCACTGAAGCTTTCTTT. Its translation: CASSLSPLGRGTEAFF.

The count of this clone is one. This sequence joins TRBV18 and TRBJ1-3, with TRBD1 identical over 8 bases. The V gene's germline CDR1 is KGHSH and CDR2 LQKENI. The CDR3 has 16 residues. With V trimmed by 4 bases and J by 1 base, 6 bases remained unmatched. The CDR3 sequence: CASSHLDRVSGNTIYF. As DNA, the CDR3 is TGTGCCAGCTCACACCTGGACAGGGTATCTGGAAACACCATATATTTT.

V gene TRBV12-3 or TRBV12-4 combines with J gene TRBJ2-3, with a tentative D call TRBD2 (5 bases). V lost 6 bases and J lost 9, with 16 bases in between. The CDR3 extends over 13 amino acids. CDR3 nucleotides: TGTGCCAGCAGCCCTCCCCTAGCCCCAACGCAGTATTTT. Amino acid sequence: CASSPPLAPTQYF.

The chain has TRBV15 and TRBJ1-1; possibly TRBD1 for D (6 bases). The germline CDR1 and CDR2 sequences are LNHNV and YYDKDF (reference sequence). The CDR3 covers 13 residues. Trimming removed 0 bases at V and 11 bases at J, with 13 bases between. The CDR3 sequence: CATSRDRRDMAFF. Here the CDR3 DNA reads TGTGCCACCAGCAGAGACCGCCGGGACATGGCTTTCTTT.

The count of this clone is one. This chain links TRBV4-3 with TRBJ2-2, with TRBD2 as a possible D gene (5 bases). V dropped 2 bases and J dropped 0 bases, with 10 bases sitting between them. Germline V gene sequence: CDR1 LGHNA, CDR2 YSLEER. The CDR3 is made up of 16 amino acids. The CDR3 is CASSQLSSANTGELFF. The DNA for the CDR3 is TGCGCCAGCAGCCAACTTAGTAGCGCGAACACCGGGGAGCTGTTTTTT.

The gene calls are TRBV5-1 and TRBJ1-1; 10 bases are a match to TRBD1. The CDR3 has 16 amino acids. J lost 4 bases, V lost 4 bases, and 10 bases had no gene match. Per germline, CDR1 SGHRS and CDR2 YFSETQ. The CDR3 DNA reads as TGCGCCAGCAGCCAGGATGGACAGGGGGGATTCACTGAAGCTTTCTTT. Its translation: CASSQDGQGGFTEAFF.

This clone appeared once. V is TRBV19 and J is TRBJ2-3; TRBD2 matches 12 bases. The V segment lost 4 bases and the J segment 6 bases; nucleotides outside the gene matches: 11. The germline V gene encodes CDR1 LNHDA and CDR2 SQIVND (reference sequence). This CDR3 has 17 amino acids. CDR3 sequence reads: CASSRLGLAGNPDTQYF. The CDR3, as DNA: TGTGCCAGTAGTAGACTGGGACTAGCGGGCAACCCGGATACGCAGTATTTT.

The rearrangement joins TRBV5-4 to TRBJ2-3; TRBD2 matches 7 bases. This CDR3 is built from 15 residues. Germline V gene lookup returns CDR1 SGHNT and CDR2 YYREEE (reference sequence). V shed 4 bases, J shed 3 bases, and the junction held 8 bases outside the gene matches. DNA of the CDR3: TGTGCCAGCAGCCCCGAGCGGGGTTCGACAGATACGCAGTATTTT. Amino acid sequence: CASSPERGSTDTQYF.

This clone was detected a few times. The CDR3 region has the DNA TGTGCCAGCAGCTTAGAGGGGTGGGACGGACAGGTCTACGAGCAGTACTTC. Protein product: CASSLEGWDGQVYEQYF. V is TRBV7-9 and J is TRBJ2-7; 7 nucleotides line up with TRBD1. Germline V CDR1 and CDR2: SEHNR, FQNEAQ (reference sequence). Trimming at V came to 1 base and at J to 3 bases, leaving 12 bases not matched to a gene. This CDR3 is 17 amino acids long.

V is TRBV6-2 or TRBV6-3 and J is TRBJ2-1; TRBD2 is a possible D gene (6 bases). The CDR3 contains 13 residues. V shed 5 bases and J shed 7 bases, with 12 bases lying between them. Germline V lookup: CDR1 MNHEY, CDR2 SVGEGT. The CDR3 DNA reads TGTGCCAGCAGTGTATATGGGGGGAATGAGCAGTTCTTC. It is translated as CASSVYGGNEQFF.

The chain employs TRBV3-1 (or the pseudogene TRBV3-2) and TRBJ2-7; 7 nucleotides line up with TRBD1. The CDR3 runs to 15 residues. Germline V gene sequence: CDR1 LGHDT, CDR2 YNNKEL (reference sequence). V shed 5 bases and J 4 bases; nucleotides not matched to a gene: 11. In DNA, the CDR3 is TGTGCCAGCAGCACATCGACAGGGATGGGTTACGAGCAGTACTTC. This translates into CASSTSTGMGYEQYF.

The J gene is TRBJ1-1, the V gene TRBV19, with a tentative D call TRBD1 (6 bases). V shed 3 bases and J shed 5 bases, with 10 bases lying between them. Germline-derived CDR1 and CDR2 are LNHDA and SQIVND (reference sequence). The CDR3 extends over 13 amino acids. The CDR3 loop reads CASSITRGTEAFF. CDR3 bases: TGTGCCAGTAGTATTACCAGGGGAACTGAAGCTTTCTTT.

The J gene is TRBJ2-2, the V gene TRBV6-5, with 9 bases aligning to TRBD2. The J segment lost 5 bases and the V segment lost 2 bases, leaving 3 bases of the junction unmatched. The CDR3 length is 15 residues. Per the germline V gene, CDR1 is MNHEY and CDR2 is SVGAGI. CDR3 loop: CASSYKRGVTGELFF. The CDR3 nucleotides are TGTGCCAGCAGTTACAAGCGGGGGGTAACCGGGGAGCTGTTTTTT.

This chain links TRBV9 with TRBJ2-5, with 10 bases lining up with TRBD1. The germline gives CDR1 SGDLS, CDR2 YYNGEE. Trimming cost V 3 bases and J 4 bases; bases outside gene matches: 3. The CDR3 loop spans 14 amino acids. The CDR3 region is CASSAGTGAETQYF. CDR3 bases: TGTGCCAGCAGCGCCGGGACAGGGGCAGAGACCCAGTACTTC.

V usage is TRBV5-6 and J usage is TRBJ1-2; 9 bases are a match to TRBD1. This CDR3 has 15 amino acids. The ends lost 4 bases at V and 5 bases at J; junction bases unmatched: 9. From germline, CDR1 is SGHDT and CDR2 YYEEEE. CDR3 nucleotides: TGTGCCAGCAGCCCAGAGGGGACAGGGAGGTATGGCTACACCTTC. Its translation: CASSPEGTGRYGYTF. Full variable domain (outside the CDR3, taken from reference TRBV5-6 and TRBJ1-2): DAGVTQSPTHLIKTRGQQVTLRCSPKSGHDTVSWYQQALGQGPQFIFQYYEEEERQRGNFPDRFSGHQFPNYSSELNVNALLLGDSALYLCASSPEGTGRYGYTFGSGTRLTVV.

The V call is TRBV10-3, the J call TRBJ2-1; 12 nucleotides align to TRBD2. Per germline, CDR1 ENHRY and CDR2 SYGVKD. V was pared by 5 bases and J by 5 bases, with 1 base of the junction left unmatched. This CDR3 is built from 14 residues. CDR3 protein: CAISPSGGDNEQFF. The CDR3 DNA sequence: TGTGCCATCAGTCCTAGCGGGGGGGACAATGAGCAGTTCTTC.

The chain recombines TRBV7-2 with TRBJ2-1, with 11 nucleotides matching TRBD2. J lost 3 bases, V lost 3 bases, and 4 bases had no gene match. CDR1 is SGHTA, CDR2 FQGNSA, per germline. This CDR3 region has 16 residues. CDR3 sequence reads: CASSFHGTSGYNEQFF. CDR3 sequence (DNA): TGTGCCAGCAGCTTCCACGGGACTAGCGGCTACAATGAGCAGTTCTTC.

The chain links TRBV6-6 to TRBJ1-1, with D hard to call. Germline-derived CDR1 and CDR2 are MNHNY and SVGAGI (reference sequence). Trimming stripped 9 bases from V and 2 bases from J, with 4 bases between. CDR3 length: 10 residues. DNA for the CDR3: TGTGCCAGTGTAAACACTGAAGCTTTCTTT. Protein product: CASVNTEAFF.

CDR3 sequence reads: CASSSDRGYNSPLHF. The CDR3 DNA reads TGTGCCAGCAGTTCCGACAGGGGCTATAATTCACCCCTCCACTTT. The chain uses TRBV27 and TRBJ1-6; 8 nucleotides agree with TRBD1. The V gene's germline CDR1 is MNHEY and CDR2 SMNVEV (reference sequence). V lost 4 bases to trimming and J lost 3 bases; unmatched junction nucleotides: 2. This CDR3 has 15 amino acids.

This chain links TRBV5-1 with TRBJ2-7, with 9 nucleotides matching TRBD1. The CDR3 sequence is 15 residues long. The V gene end was trimmed by 0 bases and the J gene end by 3 bases; junction bases not matched to a gene: 4. The germline V gene encodes CDR1 SGHRS and CDR2 YFSETQ. This CDR3 is CASSLDGTGNYEQYF. In nucleotides, the CDR3 is TGCGCCAGCAGCTTGGATGGGACAGGGAACTACGAGCAGTACTTC.

The V and J genes are TRBV19 and TRBJ2-1, with 8 bases that match TRBD2. The CDR3 runs to 16 residues. With V trimmed by 5 bases and J by 4 bases, 10 bases remained unmatched. Germline-derived CDR1 and CDR2 are LNHDA and SQIVND (reference sequence). The CDR3 sequence: CASSLVGGAVYNEQFF. The DNA of the CDR3 is TGTGCCAGTAGTCTGGTCGGGGGGGCCGTATACAATGAGCAGTTCTTC.